Following are 9 T cell receptor beta chains from one sample sequenced in a study of shared clonotypes between healthy human individuals. TCRdb keeps only in-frame clones here, not all; method: immunoSEQ multiplex PCR. This table holds about 2.4 million clones, 93% found once. The source material was naive CD4+ T cells from PBMCs. Subset defined: CD45RA+ positively selected. All receptors come from a man aged 18 to 30 in good health. Some clones in this sample may be carry-over from other donors' samples.

The CDR3, as DNA: TGTGCCAGCAGTTTATCGACCGGAACCCAGTACTTC. This sequence encodes CASSLSTGTQYF. The chain combines TRBV28 with TRBJ2-5; D not certain. CDR3 length: 12 residues. V lost 1 base and J lost 8, with 8 bases in between. The V gene's germline CDR1 is MDHEN and CDR2 SYDVKM.

The genes are TRBV20-1 and TRBJ2-1; D call uncertain. This CDR3 spans 11 amino acids. V shed 6 bases and J shed 3 bases, with 6 bases lying between them. The V gene's germline CDR1 is DFQATT and CDR2 SNEGSKA (reference sequence). CDR3 protein: CSASIYNEQFF. CDR3 bases: TGCAGTGCCTCTATCTACAATGAGCAGTTCTTC.

V gene TRBV30 combines with J gene TRBJ2-3; 7 bases match TRBD2. CDR3 size: 14 residues. Germline loops: CDR1 GTSNPN, CDR2 SVGIG (reference sequence). Trimming removed 7 bases from V and 4 bases from J; junction bases left unmatched: 11. The CDR3 nucleotides read TGTGCCTTTACCCGGGACTACCGTCCAGATACGCAGTATTTT. Amino acids: CAFTRDYRPDTQYF.

This chain joins TRBV30 and TRBJ2-1; 7 bases map to TRBD2. V shed 0 bases and J 1 base; nucleotides not matched to a gene: 12. Germline CDR1 GTSNPN, CDR2 SVGIG (reference sequence). The CDR3 is 18 residues long. The CDR3 spells CAWSVGLAASLSYNEQFF. In DNA form, the CDR3 reads TGTGCCTGGAGTGTCGGCCTAGCGGCCTCCTTATCCTACAATGAGCAGTTCTTC.

The rearrangement uses TRBV7-6 and TRBJ2-1; no reliable D call. Germline V gives CDR1 SGHVS, CDR2 FNYEAQ. The CDR3 is 11 residues long. Trimming left V 5 bases short and J 10 bases short, with 9 bases between. The CDR3 region is CASSDELEQFF. CDR3 nucleotides: TGTGCCAGCAGCGATGAGTTGGAGCAGTTCTTC.

The table lists this clone with a count of one. V is TRBV6-1 and J is TRBJ1-5; tentatively, D is TRBD1 (5 bases). The germline V and J ends were trimmed by 5 bases and 5 bases, with 7 bases remaining between them. CDR3 length: 12 amino acids. CDR1 is MNHNS and CDR2 is SASEGT in the germline V gene. CDR3 protein: CASSFRDQPQHF. The DNA of the CDR3 is TGTGCCAGCAGTTTCAGGGATCAGCCCCAGCATTTT.

This clone showed up just once. V is TRBV5-1 and J is TRBJ2-3; 9 nucleotides line up with TRBD2. J was trimmed by 2 bases and V by 4 bases; bases with no gene match: 8. Germline lookup yields CDR1 SGHRS and CDR2 YFSETQ. The length of the CDR3 is 16 residues. CDR3 protein: CASSHGLASHTDTQYF. The CDR3 coding sequence is TGCGCCAGCAGCCACGGACTAGCGAGCCACACAGATACGCAGTATTTT.

The V and J genes are TRBV5-1 and TRBJ1-1, with a weak D call TRBD1 (5 bases). There are 15 residues in the CDR3. The V and J ends lost 4 bases and 9 bases respectively, with 22 bases between them. In germline, CDR1 is SGHRS, CDR2 YFSETQ. The CDR3 DNA reads TGCGCCAGCAGCCTCCAGGAGGTCGGGGGTGGAAAAGCTTTCTTT. Its protein product is CASSLQEVGGGKAFF.

The chain uses TRBV19 and TRBJ2-1; a weak D match, TRBD2 (7 bases). The germline gives CDR1 LNHDA, CDR2 SQIVND (reference sequence). The CDR3 contains 17 residues. Trimming pared 2 bases from V and 6 bases from J, leaving 20 bases between. CDR3 sequence: CASSITGLAGEGNEQFF. CDR3 in DNA: TGTGCCAGTAGTATAACGGGCCTGGCAGGGGAGGGCAATGAGCAGTTCTTC.